This record looks at one T cell receptor (beta chain) sequence and its context. The target of this receptor is not known. Per-base qualities were not stored, and no clone one base away is much larger. TCRbeta CDR3 regions were amplified from genomic DNA using the immunoSEQ Assay, a bias-controlled multiplex PCR. The authors' analysis ran thus. Within the assay, amplification of reference gene primers was used to estimate how many nucleated cells each sample contained. Sequence reads were collapsed and filtered to measure the absolute abundance of every unique TCRbeta CDR3 rearrangement. Productive Simpson clonality was computed per sample as the square root of Simpson's diversity index over productive rearrangements. TCRdb mirrors the immuneACCESS table, restricted to in-frame sequences. Some clones are absent from its copies; in checked studies, under half trace to an unresolved V gene, and the reason for the others is unknown. That table is the source of V, J and clone size, and D and trimming were worked out from the DNA. This sample has about 250,000 clones in its table, and around 89% of those were observed once. The ten largest clones take up approximately 9% of the sample.

The record originates from a study of blood T cell repertoires in COVID-19 (dated by TCRdb to about 2020). In the study overall: Collaborator samples came from the United States, Italy and Spain and covered acute and convalescent phases of COVID-19. Nearly every sample came with metadata listing a de-identified subject ID, COVID-19 status, age in years and sex. Subjects who had been exposed to COVID-19, were actively infected with it, or had recovered from it provided the deeply sampled blood TCRbeta repertoires that made up the dataset. A freely available public database, intended as a resource for researchers studying the immune response to SARS-CoV-2, is where the repertoires were released. Where available, HLA class I and class II types were obtained from metadata supplied by the sample provider rather than from assay-based typing. The prospective study material was composed of cDNA or gDNA derived from T cells, B-cell-depleted T cells, or PBMCs. Samples came from the ongoing ImmuneRACE study (first 160 participants) plus 1,254 subjects from 6 global collaborators. Study-wide findings and limitations: The quantity of clinical and demographic metadata differed by source and by participant and was supplied without curation.

Participants in the prospective study were aged about 18 to 95 years, lived in 20 to 25 United States geographic areas, and enrolled through a virtual design. In the prospective study, participants were assigned to cohorts based on the clinical history participants reported in a screening survey and a study questionnaire. Recovered participants in ImmuneRACE Cohort 3 were defined as having two consecutive negative NP/OP PCR tests, clearance from a healthcare professional, or resolution of symptoms. In the prospective study, mobile phlebotomists collected whole blood, serum and a nasopharyngeal or oropharyngeal swab from each participant. Additional blood draws and questionnaires over an approximately 2-month period could optionally be provided by prospective study participants. Before DNA extraction, blood samples from the prospective study were shipped at room temperature or frozen. CDR1 and CDR2 (KGHDR, SFDVKD) derive from the germline V gene. Compared with germline, V lacks 0 bases and J lacks 10 bases; bases without a gene match: 5. From the cysteine through the phenylalanine, the CDR3 covers 14 amino acids. Left in the record is the CDR3 DNA by itself, 42 bases read in frame from the first base.

Material: PBMCs or T cells enriched from blood (not recorded which). The sequence came from a middle-aged man who had recovered from COVID-19. The chain links TRBV24-1 with TRBJ2-1, and 7 junctional nucleotides match TRBD2. The CDR3 loop reads CATSDLPFGREQFF. The bases read TGTGCCACCAGTGATTTGCCATTCGGGAGGGAGCAGTTCTTC.